The 2 T cell receptor beta chains given below trace back to one sample, sequenced in a study of T cell repertoires and HLA-DP antigens. The data were produced by immunoSEQ multiplex PCR, yet TCRdb's version contains in-frame clones alone and is incomplete. The sample shows 75,000 to 90,000 clones, approximately 89% of them seen only once. For these receptors, no antigen is known. What was sequenced was CD4+ T cells from PBMCs. The origin of the receptors is a man aged 50 to 59 in good health and CMV-seronegative.

This clone appeared once. V gene TRBV5-1 combines with J gene TRBJ1-4, with D perhaps matching TRBD1 (6 bases). This CDR3 has 13 residues. Germline CDR1 and CDR2: SGHRS and YFSETQ. The ends were cut back, 2 bases at V and 5 bases at J, with 7 bases in the middle. The CDR3 here is CASSLGGNEKLFF. In DNA, the CDR3 is TGCGCCAGCAGCTTAGGGGGGAATGAAAAACTGTTTTTT. Looking up the rest from reference TRBV5-1 and TRBJ1-4 gives the full variable domain: KAGVTQTPRYLIKTRGQQVTLSCSPISGHRSVSWYQQTPGQGLQFLFEYFSETQRNKGNFPGRFSGRQFSNSRSEMNVSTLELGDSALYLCASSLGGNEKLFFGSGTQLSVL.

The rearrangement uses TRBV6-5 and TRBJ2-5; no clear D. Trimming cost V 2 bases and J 3 bases, with 10 bases left between them. Germline CDR1 and CDR2: MNHEY and SVGAGI. There are 14 residues in the CDR3. CDR3 sequence (DNA): TGTGCCAGCAGTTACCTAACCAAAAAAGAGACCCAGTACTTC. This translates into CASSYLTKKETQYF.